This T cell receptor (beta chain) stems from a study of blood T cell repertoires in COVID-19. Looking at the study overall: Some COVID-19 samples were acute and others convalescent; all came from the United States, Italy and Spain. PBMCs, B-cell-depleted T cells, or T cells provided the cDNA or gDNA that made up the material.

Sequencing used immunoSEQ multiplex PCR; TCRdb keeps in-frame clones, though not all of them. In the table there are some 150,000 clones, approximately 90% of which are singletons. CDR3 length: 14 amino acids. Germline CDR1 reads SGHTA; CDR2 reads FQGNSA. Trimming stripped 2 bases from V and 2 bases from J, with 10 bases between. The V call is TRBV7-2, the J call TRBJ2-7; the D gene is possibly TRBD1 (6 bases). This TCR came from a woman aged 60-75 years who had recovered from COVID-19. The sample comprised peripheral blood. This chain's CDR3 is CASSLISGAYEQYF. As DNA, the CDR3 is TGTGCCAGCAGCTTAATTTCAGGGGCCTACGAGCAGTACTTC.